This TCR beta chain was obtained from a study of T cells after yellow fever vaccination. Across the whole study: The SMART-Seq v4 Ultra Low Input method served to prepare the low-cell-number fractions. The study, taken as a whole, reports: Abundant clonotypes from the bulk population could contaminate FACS-sorted repertoires.

In its sample, this clonotype was seen many times. No antigen is known for it. One entry per CDR3 protein, called by TCRdb with MiXCR from the 5' RACE reads. Of about 200,000 distinct CDR3 sequences in the sample, 3% to 3.5% are singletons; the top ten hold about 3.3%. The sequenced sample was CD4+ T cells sorted from PBMCs, obtained 10 days after the yellow fever booster vaccination. The receptor's source is a young man who received the YFV17D yellow fever vaccine.

The CDR3 spells CASSLAPYRGRYEQYF. The CDR3 nucleotides read TGTGCCAGCAGCCTGGCCCCATACAGGGGACGGTACGAGCAGTACTTC. The chain employs TRBV5-6 and TRBJ2-7; 7 bases are shared with TRBD1. Germline V gene sequence: CDR1 SGHDT, CDR2 YYEEEE. The V and J ends lost 4 bases and 4 bases, in that order; junction bases with no gene match: 14. CDR3 length: 16 amino acids.